One sample yielded the 27 T cell receptor beta chains listed below, sequenced in a study of graft-versus-host responses after intestinal transplantation. Their antigens remain unidentified. TCRdb keeps only in-frame clones here, not all; method: immunoSEQ multiplex PCR. The data hold more than 65,000 clones, with less than 95% observed a single time. The sequencing used unstimulated CD8+ T cells sorted from spleen or lymph node cells, collected before intestinal transplant. The source of these receptors is a human donor who received an intestinal transplant.

The gene calls are TRBV18 and TRBJ1-1; 8 nucleotides agree with TRBD1. J lost 4 bases, V lost 0 bases, and 1 base had no gene match. The CDR3 is made up of 14 amino acids. In germline, CDR1 is KGHSH, CDR2 LQKENI. Written as DNA, the CDR3 is TGTGCCAGCTCACCACCCGGACAGGGCACTGAAGCTTTCTTT. This sequence encodes CASSPPGQGTEAFF.

The chain is built from TRBV11-2 and TRBJ1-6; no reliable D call. Germline V gives CDR1 SGHAT, CDR2 FQNNGV. V lost 6 bases, J lost 14 bases, and 17 bases lay in between. There are 13 residues in the CDR3. In nucleotides, the CDR3 is TGTGCCAGCAGTGGGCTGGGTCCCTATTCCCTCCACTTT. Translated: CASSGLGPYSLHF. The whole variable domain, filled in from reference TRBV11-2 and TRBJ1-6, reads EAGVAQSPRYKIIEKRQSVAFWCNPISGHATLYWYQQILGQGPKLLIQFQNNGVVDDSQLPKDRFSAERLKGVDSTLKIQPAKLEDSAVYLCASSGLGPYSLHFGNGTRLTVT.

The chain combines TRBV13 with TRBJ2-7; tentatively, D is TRBD1 (5 bases). CDR1 and CDR2 from the germline V gene are PRHDT and FYEKMQ (reference sequence). V was trimmed by 2 bases and J by 5 bases, leaving 13 bases between them. The CDR3 has 14 residues. The CDR3 spells CASSLPSGSHEQYF. In DNA form, the CDR3 reads TGTGCCAGCAGCTTACCTTCAGGGTCCCACGAGCAGTACTTC.

The chain recombines TRBV6-5 with TRBJ2-7; the D is unclear. The ends were cut back, 0 bases at V and 4 bases at J, with 13 bases in the middle. The CDR3 has 15 amino acids. Germline CDR1 MNHEY, CDR2 SVGAGI. The CDR3 sequence is CASSYSNGLAYEQYF. The CDR3, as DNA: TGTGCCAGCAGTTACTCGAACGGGTTAGCTTACGAGCAGTACTTC.

The V call is TRBV5-4, the J call TRBJ2-5; 12 positions agree with TRBD2. V lost 0 bases and J lost 3; bases outside the gene matches: 3. CDR3 size: 16 residues. Germline CDR1 reads SGHNT; CDR2 reads YYREEE (reference sequence). The CDR3 DNA sequence: TGTGCCAGCAGCTTGGGACTAGCGGGGGCTAAAGAGACCCAGTACTTC. It codes for CASSLGLAGAKETQYF.

The chain is built from TRBV7-3 and TRBJ2-3; D might be TRBD1 (5 bases). V lost 2 bases to trimming and J lost 4 bases, with 13 bases between them. Germline V gene sequence: CDR1 SGHTA, CDR2 FQGTGA. This CDR3 spans 15 amino acids. CDR3 amino acids: CASSLAAGFSDTQYF. CDR3 bases: TGTGCCAGCAGCTTAGCTGCAGGGTTCTCAGATACGCAGTATTTT.

CDR3 sequence (DNA): TGTGCCAGCAGCGTGGGACAGGGGGTGTACGAGCAGTACTTC. This encodes CASSVGQGVYEQYF. The J gene is TRBJ2-5, the V gene TRBV11-2, with 11 bases identical to TRBD1. The J call is doubtful: the DNA matches TRBJ2-7 better. This CDR3 comprises 14 residues. Per germline, CDR1 SGHAT and CDR2 FQNNGV.

This rearrangement joins TRBV19 to TRBJ2-2, with D perhaps TRBD2 (6 bases). V lost 5 bases and J 4 bases, leaving 20 bases between the germline ends. Germline CDR1 and CDR2: LNHDA and SQIVND (reference sequence). The CDR3 consists of 17 residues. The CDR3 protein is CASSAFPTRGATGELFF. CDR3 coding DNA: TGTGCCAGTAGTGCCTTCCCGACTAGAGGCGCCACCGGGGAGCTGTTTTTT.

V and J are TRBV7-5 and TRBJ1-4. TRBV7-5 is described as a pseudogene. The CDR3 consists of 15 residues. DNA of the CDR3: TGTGCCAGAAGCCCGCGGGGGAAATCTAATGAAAAACTGTTTTTT. It encodes CARSPRGKSNEKLFF.

V and J are TRBV4-1 and TRBJ2-1, with a possible D match to TRBD2 (7 bases). Between the trimmed V and J ends, which lost 1 base and 7 bases, there was a span of 14 bases. Germline CDR1 reads MGHRA; CDR2 reads YSYEKL. The CDR3 is 15 residues long. CDR3 nucleotides: TGCGCCAGCAGCCAAGGGGGGGGCTTAGGGAATGAGCAGTTCTTC. Translating gives CASSQGGGLGNEQFF.

This clone has more than one count but fewer than ten. This chain joins TRBV5-1 and TRBJ1-6; D is possibly TRBD1 (5 bases). The CDR3 spans 14 residues. The germline CDR1 and CDR2 sequences are SGHRS and YFSETQ. V lost 4 bases, J lost 9 bases, and 14 bases lay in between. In nucleotides, the CDR3 is TGCGCCAGCAGCCCGCCCCCGGGGGGTTCACCCCTCCACTTT. Translating gives CASSPPPGGSPLHF.

The V gene is TRBV29-1, the J gene TRBJ2-1, with a possible D match to TRBD2 (5 bases). Germline CDR1 SQVTM, CDR2 ANQGSEA. V lost 4 bases, J lost 9 bases, and 10 bases lay in between. This CDR3 is 11 amino acids long. The CDR3 here is CSVVSGGEQFF. CDR3 nucleotides: TGCAGCGTTGTCAGCGGCGGTGAGCAGTTCTTC.

This rearrangement joins TRBV29-1 to TRBJ1-5; D gene ambiguous. The CDR3 loop spans 12 amino acids. Germline V gene lookup returns CDR1 SQVTM and CDR2 ANQGSEA. Trimming shortened V by 4 bases and J by 5 bases, and 9 bases separated the two germline ends. The CDR3 protein is CSVVADDQPQHF. The CDR3 DNA sequence: TGCAGCGTTGTGGCAGATGATCAGCCCCAGCATTTT.

This sequence joins TRBV6-5 and TRBJ2-1, with D tentatively TRBD1 (5 bases). With 2 bases removed from V and 5 bases from J, the gap between germline ends came to 7 bases. The CDR3 covers 13 residues. Per the germline V gene, CDR1 is MNHEY and CDR2 is SVGAGI. The CDR3 sequence is CASSYDSNNEQFF. CDR3 nucleotide sequence: TGTGCCAGCAGTTACGACAGCAACAATGAGCAGTTCTTC.

J is TRBJ1-1 and V is TRBV2; perhaps TRBD1 as D (6 bases). Germline CDR1 is SNHLY and CDR2 is FYNNEI. Trimming removed 11 bases from V and 0 bases from J, with 19 bases in between. CDR3 length equals 15 residues. The CDR3 protein is CAARQGPYMNTEAFF. The CDR3 bases are TGTGCCGCCCGGCAGGGGCCTTATATGAACACTGAAGCTTTCTTT.

The chain employs TRBV6-5 and TRBJ1-1; 8 nucleotides agree with TRBD1. V trimming: 5 bases; J trimming: 4 bases; junction bases outside the gene matches: 6. Germline lookup yields CDR1 MNHEY and CDR2 SVGAGI. This CDR3 spans 14 amino acids. In nucleotides, the CDR3 is TGTGCCAGCAGTCATGACAGGGGCGGCACTGAAGCTTTCTTT. Its translation: CASSHDRGGTEAFF.

The chain uses TRBV7-8 and TRBJ1-1; a weak D match, TRBD1 (5 bases). Germline CDR1 and CDR2: SGHVS and FQNEAQ. V lost 5 bases and J 3 bases, leaving 19 bases between the germline ends. The CDR3 is 16 residues long. CDR3 sequence (DNA): TGTGCCAGCAGCCAGACTAGAGGGGAGAGGGACACTGAAGCTTTCTTT. Translated: CASSQTRGERDTEAFF.

This chain links TRBV7-8 with TRBJ1-1; TRBD1 aligns across 8 bases. Germline V lookup: CDR1 SGHVS, CDR2 FQNEAQ. V trimming: 2 bases; J trimming: 0 bases; junction bases outside the gene matches: 14. The CDR3 runs 19 residues. CDR3 bases: TGTGCCAGCAGCTTAACCGGGACAGGCCACTCACTTGTGAACACTGAAGCTTTCTTT. It yields the protein CASSLTGTGHSLVNTEAFF.

The CDR3: CASSPRVPGDYEQYF. The CDR3 DNA reads as TGTGCCAGCAGCCCCAGGGTCCCAGGAGATTACGAGCAGTACTTC. The V call is TRBV11-2, the J call TRBJ2-7, with D perhaps matching TRBD1 (5 bases). The germline V and J ends were trimmed by 5 bases and 4 bases, with 18 bases remaining between them. The CDR3 has 15 amino acids. Germline assignment: CDR1 SGHAT and CDR2 FQNNGV. Filled out from reference TRBV11-2 and TRBJ2-7, the complete variable domain reads EAGVAQSPRYKIIEKRQSVAFWCNPISGHATLYWYQQILGQGPKLLIQFQNNGVVDDSQLPKDRFSAERLKGVDSTLKIQPAKLEDSAVYLCASSPRVPGDYEQYFGPGTRLTVT.

This rearrangement joins TRBV7-6 to TRBJ2-7; D perhaps matches TRBD2 (6 bases). Deletions cut 5 bases from V and 0 bases from J, with 14 bases between. This CDR3 has 15 amino acids. Germline V gives CDR1 SGHVS, CDR2 FNYEAQ. DNA for the CDR3: TGTGCCAGCAGCCCCCGTGCGGGGCCCTCCTACGAGCAGTACTTC. This encodes CASSPRAGPSYEQYF.

The gene calls are TRBV29-1 and TRBJ1-2; weak D call: TRBD1 (6 bases). This CDR3 has 12 amino acids. Trimming left V 6 bases short and J 4 bases short, with 12 bases between. Germline V gene data show CDR1 as SQVTM and CDR2 as ANQGSEA. Here the CDR3 DNA reads TGCAGCGTATCCGGGACAAGCTATGGCTACACCTTC. This codes for CSVSGTSYGYTF.

J is TRBJ2-5 and V is TRBV27, with TRBD1 identical over 7 bases. V shed 6 bases and J 7 bases; nucleotides not matched to a gene: 11. The germline gives CDR1 MNHEY, CDR2 SMNVEV (reference sequence). CDR3 length: 14 amino acids. This CDR3 is CASRPRQGPTTQYF. DNA for the CDR3: TGTGCCAGCAGGCCAAGACAGGGCCCGACGACCCAGTACTTC.

V and J are TRBV20-1 and TRBJ2-2; possible D gene TRBD2, 6 bases. CDR1 DFQATT and CDR2 SNEGSKA come from the germline V gene (reference sequence). The V and J ends lost 6 bases and 4 bases respectively, with 6 bases between them. The length of the CDR3 is 11 residues. CDR3 in amino acids: CSAEGTGELFF. The DNA for the CDR3 is TGCAGTGCGGAGGGCACCGGGGAGCTGTTTTTT.

This clone was recorded once. The chain is built from TRBV5-1 and TRBJ1-2; a weak D match, TRBD1 (5 bases). Germline values: CDR1 SGHRS, CDR2 YFSETQ. V gave up 0 bases and J gave up 6 bases, with 6 bases separating them. The CDR3 has 12 residues. The CDR3 is CASSLAGNGYTF. The CDR3 DNA reads as TGCGCCAGCAGCTTGGCAGGGAATGGCTACACCTTC.

V is TRBV7-9 and J is TRBJ1-4, with TRBD1 identical over 7 bases. The CDR3 sequence is 15 residues long. The V and J ends lost 5 bases and 4 bases, in that order; junction bases with no gene match: 7. Germline values: CDR1 SEHNR, CDR2 FQNEAQ (reference sequence). In DNA, the CDR3 is TGTGCCAGCAGCCCCGGGGGACAGCTTAATGAAAAACTGTTTTTT. Translated, it gives CASSPGGQLNEKLFF.

The J gene is TRBJ2-1, the V gene TRBV7-9, with a tentative D call TRBD2 (5 bases). Trimming stripped 4 bases from V and 7 bases from J, with 20 bases between. Germline CDR1 SEHNR, CDR2 FQNEAQ (reference sequence). The CDR3 loop spans 16 amino acids. CDR3 sequence reads: CASSSSLPPPGNEQFF. CDR3 coding DNA: TGTGCCAGCAGCTCATCCTTGCCACCTCCGGGGAATGAGCAGTTCTTC.

The chain uses TRBV7-3 and TRBJ2-1, with 8 bases aligning to TRBD2. CDR3 length equals 15 residues. The germline V gene has CDR1 SGHTA and CDR2 FQGTGA. V lost 5 bases and J lost 3; bases outside the gene matches: 6. The CDR3, as DNA: TGTGCCAGCAGCCCCAGCGGGGGAGACTACAATGAGCAGTTCTTC. This codes for CASSPSGGDYNEQFF.